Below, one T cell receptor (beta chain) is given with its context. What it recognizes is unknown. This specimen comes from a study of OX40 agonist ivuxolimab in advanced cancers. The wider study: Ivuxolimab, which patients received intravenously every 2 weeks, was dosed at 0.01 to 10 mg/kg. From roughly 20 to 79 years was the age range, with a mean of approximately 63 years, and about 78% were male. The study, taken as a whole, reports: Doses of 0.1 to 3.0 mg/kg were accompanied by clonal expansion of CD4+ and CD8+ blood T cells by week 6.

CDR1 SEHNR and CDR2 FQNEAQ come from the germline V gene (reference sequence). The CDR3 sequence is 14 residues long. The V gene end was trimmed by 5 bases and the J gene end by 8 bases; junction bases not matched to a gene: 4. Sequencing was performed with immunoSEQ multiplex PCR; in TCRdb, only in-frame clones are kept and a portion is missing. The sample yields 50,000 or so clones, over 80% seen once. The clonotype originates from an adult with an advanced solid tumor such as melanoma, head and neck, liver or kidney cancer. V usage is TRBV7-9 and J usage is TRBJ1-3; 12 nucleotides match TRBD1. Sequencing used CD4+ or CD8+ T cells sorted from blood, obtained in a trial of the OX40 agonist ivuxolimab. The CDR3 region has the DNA TGTGCCAGCAGCCCGGGACAGGGGGCGGACACCATATATTTT. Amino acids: CASSPGQGADTIYF.